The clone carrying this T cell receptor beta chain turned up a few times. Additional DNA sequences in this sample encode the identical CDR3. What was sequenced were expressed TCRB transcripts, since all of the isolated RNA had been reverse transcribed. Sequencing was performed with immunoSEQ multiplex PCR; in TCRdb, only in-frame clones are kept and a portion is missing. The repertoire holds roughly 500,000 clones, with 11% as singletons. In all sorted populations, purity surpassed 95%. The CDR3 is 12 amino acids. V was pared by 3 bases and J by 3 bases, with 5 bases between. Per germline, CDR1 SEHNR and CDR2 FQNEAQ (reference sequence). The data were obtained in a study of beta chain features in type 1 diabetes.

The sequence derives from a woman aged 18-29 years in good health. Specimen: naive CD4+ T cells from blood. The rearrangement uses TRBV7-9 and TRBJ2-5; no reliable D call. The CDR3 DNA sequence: TGTGCCAGCAGCTTTGGGGAAGAGACCCAGTACTTC. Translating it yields CASSFGEETQYF.